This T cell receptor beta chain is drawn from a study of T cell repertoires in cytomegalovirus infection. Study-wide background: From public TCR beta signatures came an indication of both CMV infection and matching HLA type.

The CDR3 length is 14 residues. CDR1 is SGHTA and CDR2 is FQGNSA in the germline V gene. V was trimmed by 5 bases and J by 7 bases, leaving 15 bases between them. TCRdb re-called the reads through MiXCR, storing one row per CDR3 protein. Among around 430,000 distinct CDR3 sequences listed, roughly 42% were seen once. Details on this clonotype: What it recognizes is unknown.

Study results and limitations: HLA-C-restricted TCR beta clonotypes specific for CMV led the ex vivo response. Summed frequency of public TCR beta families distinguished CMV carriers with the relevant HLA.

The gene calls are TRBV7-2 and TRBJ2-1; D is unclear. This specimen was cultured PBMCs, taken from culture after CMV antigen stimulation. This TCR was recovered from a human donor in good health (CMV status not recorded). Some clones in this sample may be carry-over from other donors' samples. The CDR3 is CASSLGPASNEQFF. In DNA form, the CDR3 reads TGTGCCAGCAGCCTGGGCCCCGCTTCAAATGAGCAGTTCTTC.